This passage covers 27 T cell receptor beta chains from one sample sequenced in a study of shared clonotypes between healthy human individuals. This table comes from immunoSEQ multiplex PCR, and its TCRdb copy is limited to in-frame clones, with some not included. The sample has approximately 810,000 clones, 80% to 95% seen once. Only CD45RO-negative cells positively selected for CCR7 counted as naive CD8 cells, so terminally differentiated effector memory CD45RA+ cells were excluded. Material: naive CD8+ T cells sorted from blood. Receptors originate from a man younger than 45 in good health.

J is TRBJ2-1 and V is TRBV18, with 8 bases lining up with TRBD2. Trimming cost V 2 bases and J 8 bases; bases outside gene matches: 23. This CDR3 is built from 20 residues. Germline CDR1 is KGHSH and CDR2 is LQKENI. This CDR3 is CASSPLAAGASLRLGHEQFF. The CDR3 DNA reads TGTGCCAGCTCACCATTAGCAGCGGGAGCCTCCCTTCGATTAGGGCATGAGCAGTTCTTC.

V usage is TRBV14 and J usage is TRBJ2-1; D gene uncertain. V was cut by 1 base and J by 13 bases, with 11 bases left in between. The germline gives CDR1 SGHDN, CDR2 FVKESK. The CDR3 consists of 12 residues. The CDR3 protein is CASSQAGTSQFF. The CDR3 coding sequence is TGTGCCAGCAGCCAAGCAGGTACCTCCCAGTTCTTC.

The chain has TRBV7-9 and TRBJ2-3; D may be TRBD2 (5 bases). V shed 4 bases and J shed 0 bases, with 8 bases lying between them. This CDR3 has 14 amino acids. Germline V lookup: CDR1 SEHNR, CDR2 FQNEAQ (reference sequence). The CDR3 DNA follows: TGTGCCAGCAGCTCGGGGTTTAGCACAGATACGCAGTATTTT. This sequence encodes CASSSGFSTDTQYF.

This clone was observed many times. The V gene is TRBV29-1, the J gene TRBJ1-1; D unresolved. CDR1 and CDR2 (germline): SQVTM, ANQGSEA. CDR3 length: 10 residues. V lost 4 bases to trimming and J lost 9 bases, with 9 bases between them. CDR3 DNA sequence: TGCAGCGTTGGGACTGACAAAGCTTTCTTT. Amino acid sequence: CSVGTDKAFF.

DNA of the CDR3: TGTGCCAGCAGTCCAGCGGGACAGGGCTACTACGAGCAGTACTTC. Amino acids: CASSPAGQGYYEQYF. The chain joins TRBV27 to TRBJ2-5, with 9 bases lining up with TRBD1. The closer fit of TRBJ2-7 to the DNA end suggests the J call may be wrong. Germline V gene lookup returns CDR1 MNHEY and CDR2 SMNVEV (reference sequence). The CDR3 contains 15 residues.

This clone was seen just once. The rearrangement uses TRBV28 and TRBJ2-1; 9 bases are a match to TRBD2. Trimming removed 5 bases from V and 3 bases from J; junction bases left unmatched: 5. There are 15 residues in the CDR3. The germline V gene encodes CDR1 MDHEN and CDR2 SYDVKM. The CDR3 DNA reads as TGTGCCAGCAGTGAACTAGCGGGTCTCTACAATGAGCAGTTCTTC. It codes for CASSELAGLYNEQFF.

The rearrangement uses TRBV11-2 and TRBJ1-1; D gene uncertain. V was trimmed by 4 bases and J by 8 bases, leaving 17 bases between them. Germline V gene data show CDR1 as SGHAT and CDR2 as FQNNGV. The CDR3 spans 14 residues. This chain's CDR3 is CASSSGNRGMEAFF. Written as DNA, the CDR3 is TGTGCCAGCAGCTCTGGAAACCGCGGAATGGAAGCTTTCTTT.

The gene calls are TRBV4-1 and TRBJ2-7, with a weak D call TRBD1 (6 bases). V gave up 6 bases and J gave up 1 base, with 16 bases separating them. Looked up from germline, CDR1 is MGHRA and CDR2 is YSYEKL. This CDR3 region has 15 residues. CDR3 nucleotides: TGCGCCAGCAGTTACCGGGACAAACCTTCCTACGAGCAGTACTTC. Translated, it gives CASSYRDKPSYEQYF.

The rearrangement uses TRBV10-3 and TRBJ2-1, with D tentatively TRBD2 (6 bases). The V and J ends lost 3 bases and 1 base respectively, with 10 bases between them. The germline gives CDR1 ENHRY, CDR2 SYGVKD. The CDR3 is 15 amino acids. The CDR3 reads CAISDRERSYNEQFF. The CDR3 nucleotides read TGTGCCATCAGTGACCGGGAGAGGTCCTACAATGAGCAGTTCTTC.

V gene TRBV29-1 combines with J gene TRBJ2-3; the D is unclear. The V gene lost 1 base and the J gene lost 7 bases, with 15 bases spanning the gap. Per the germline V gene, CDR1 is SQVTM and CDR2 is ANQGSEA. The CDR3 spans 14 residues. In nucleotides, the CDR3 is TGCAGCGTTGAAGGGCAGACCGAGTGGAATACGCAGTATTTT. Residues: CSVEGQTEWNTQYF.

To note about this clone: Other DNA sequences of this sample code for an identical CDR3. The V and J genes are TRBV19 and TRBJ2-1; no definite D call. Trimming removed 3 bases from V and 0 bases from J, with 9 bases in between. Germline V gives CDR1 LNHDA, CDR2 SQIVND (reference sequence). This CDR3 has 15 residues. CDR3 nucleotide sequence: TGTGCCAGTAGTATCGGCGGCGGCTCCTACAATGAGCAGTTCTTC. Translating gives CASSIGGGSYNEQFF.

This chain uses TRBV21-1 with TRBJ2-1. TRBV21-1 is an annotated pseudogene. There are 13 residues in the CDR3. DNA of the CDR3: TGTGCCAGCAGCAAACTCGTCGACGATGAGCAGTTCTTC. Amino acid sequence: CASSKLVDDEQFF.

The genes are TRBV7-6 and TRBJ2-7; D is uncertain. Deletions cut 2 bases from V and 0 bases from J, with 11 bases between. CDR1 SGHVS and CDR2 FNYEAQ come from the germline V gene. The CDR3 sequence is 15 residues long. DNA for the CDR3: TGTGCCAGCAGCTTAAGACTGGGAAGCTCCTACGAGCAGTACTTC. Amino acid sequence: CASSLRLGSSYEQYF.

The chain uses TRBV7-7 and TRBJ2-1; the D is unclear. Per germline, CDR1 SSHAT and CDR2 FNYEAQ (reference sequence). The CDR3 contains 15 residues. Between the trimmed V and J ends, which lost 5 bases and 6 bases, there was a span of 17 bases. CDR3 region: CASSPWLTELNEQFF. CDR3 in DNA: TGTGCCAGCAGCCCCTGGCTTACGGAGCTCAATGAGCAGTTCTTC.

The V gene is TRBV19, the J gene TRBJ2-5; unclear D gene. The ends were cut back, 6 bases at V and 3 bases at J, with 8 bases in the middle. The CDR3 loop spans 12 amino acids. Germline-derived CDR1 and CDR2 are LNHDA and SQIVND (reference sequence). The CDR3 spells CASRATEETQYF. CDR3 bases: TGTGCCAGTAGGGCCACAGAAGAGACCCAGTACTTC.

The V call is TRBV4-2, the J call TRBJ1-1; the D is unclear. With 6 bases removed from V and 1 base from J, the gap between germline ends came to 6 bases. This CDR3 has 12 residues. Germline CDR1 LGHNA, CDR2 YNFKEQ. CDR3 DNA sequence: TGTGCCAGCAGAGAGGGGAACACTGAAGCTTTCTTT. It yields the protein CASREGNTEAFF.

The rearrangement links TRBV5-6 to TRBJ2-3; 10 nucleotides line up with TRBD2. The CDR3 is made up of 17 amino acids. Germline-derived CDR1 and CDR2 are SGHDT and YYEEEE. With V trimmed by 0 bases and J by 4 bases, 8 bases remained unmatched. For the CDR3, the DNA is TGTGCCAGCAGCTTGGGGCTAGCGGGAGTCCAAGCAGATACGCAGTATTTT. This sequence encodes CASSLGLAGVQADTQYF.

With respect to this clone: Other DNA sequences within the sample encode an identical CDR3. This chain joins TRBV27 and TRBJ2-7; TRBD2 might be the D (6 bases). The CDR3 is 13 amino acids. The V end lost 5 bases, the J end lost 3 bases, and 11 bases lay between the germline ends. Germline V CDR1 and CDR2: MNHEY, SMNVEV (reference sequence). The CDR3 is CASSLAGRYEQYF. Written as DNA, the CDR3 is TGTGCCAGCAGTCTGGCGGGACGCTACGAGCAGTACTTC.

This chain joins TRBV27 and TRBJ2-1; D may be TRBD2 (6 bases). The V gene lost 5 bases and the J gene lost 4 bases, with 15 bases spanning the gap. CDR1 and CDR2 from the germline V gene are MNHEY and SMNVEV (reference sequence). The CDR3 length is 15 residues. In nucleotides, the CDR3 is TGTGCCAGCAGTGCATCCTTTGGGACTTACAATGAGCAGTTCTTC. This translates into CASSASFGTYNEQFF.

Comments on this clone: The same CDR3 can be traced to other DNA sequences in this sample. This chain links TRBV11-2 with TRBJ2-2; weak D call: TRBD1 (5 bases). There are 14 residues in the CDR3. Germline values: CDR1 SGHAT, CDR2 FQNNGV. The V end was cut by 5 bases, the J end by 1 base, with 8 bases between. In DNA form, the CDR3 reads TGTGCCAGCAGCCGTAGGGGGAACACCGGGGAGCTGTTTTTT. This gives the protein CASSRRGNTGELFF.

The V and J genes are TRBV2 and TRBJ1-5; 10 nucleotides line up with TRBD1. Trimming removed 7 bases from V and 7 bases from J; junction bases left unmatched: 13. Per germline, CDR1 SNHLY and CDR2 FYNNEI. The CDR3 runs 16 residues. CDR3 loop: CASNPGRDRGLQPQHF. DNA of the CDR3: TGTGCCAGCAATCCAGGCCGGGACAGGGGTTTGCAGCCCCAGCATTTT. The variable domain in full, completed from reference TRBV2 and TRBJ1-5, reads EPEVTQTPSHQVTQMGQEVILRCVPISNHLYFYWYRQILGQKVEFLVSFYNNEISEKSEIFDDQFSVERPDGSNFTLKIRSTKLEDSAMYFCASNPGRDRGLQPQHFGDGTRLSIL.

This chain connects TRBV7-6 to TRBJ2-1, with 10 bases that match TRBD1. This CDR3 is built from 17 residues. V lost 5 bases to trimming and J lost 8 bases; unmatched junction nucleotides: 15. Germline V gene data show CDR1 as SGHVS and CDR2 as FNYEAQ. The CDR3 nucleotides read TGTGCCAGCAGCCCCCCCTCTGCCGGGACAGGGGAGGATGAGCAGTTCTTC. It specifies CASSPPSAGTGEDEQFF. Filled out from reference TRBV7-6 and TRBJ2-1, the complete variable domain reads GAGVSQSPRYKVTKRGQDVALRCDPISGHVSLYWYRQALGQGPEFLTYFNYEAQQDKSGLPNDRFSAERPEGSISTLTIQRTEQRDSAMYRCASSPPSAGTGEDEQFFGPGTRLTVL.

The chain links TRBV9 to TRBJ1-3, with a tentative D call TRBD1 (6 bases). This CDR3 has 16 amino acids. Germline V gives CDR1 SGDLS, CDR2 YYNGEE. The V end lost 3 bases, the J end lost 2 bases, and 15 bases lay between the germline ends. CDR3 sequence: CASSARVQGPGNTIYF. The CDR3 coding sequence is TGTGCCAGCAGCGCTAGAGTACAGGGTCCTGGAAACACCATATATTTT.

The rearrangement links TRBV6-6 to TRBJ2-1, with D unresolved. This CDR3 comprises 13 residues. The V gene lost 5 bases and the J gene lost 0 bases, with 5 bases spanning the gap. The V gene's germline CDR1 is MNHNY and CDR2 SVGAGI (reference sequence). The DNA for the CDR3 is TGTGCCAGCAGTCCAGGCTCCTACAATGAGCAGTTCTTC. This gives the protein CASSPGSYNEQFF.

DNA of the CDR3: TGTGCCAGCAGCCCCCCTGTAGGAAACACCATATATTTT. It codes for CASSPPVGNTIYF. The chain links TRBV7-9 to TRBJ1-3; D uncertain. The CDR3 is 13 amino acids. V lost 5 bases to trimming and J lost 4 bases, with 9 bases between them. The germline V gene has CDR1 SEHNR and CDR2 FQNEAQ (reference sequence).

This rearrangement joins TRBV5-1 to TRBJ1-2, with 10 nucleotides matching TRBD1. The germline CDR1 and CDR2 sequences are SGHRS and YFSETQ. V gave up 7 bases and J gave up 8 bases; unmatched junction bases: 11. The CDR3 runs 14 residues. As DNA, the CDR3 is TGCGCCAGCGGGAGACAGGGGGCGATTGAAGGCTACACCTTC. Translating it yields CASGRQGAIEGYTF.

The chain links TRBV9 to TRBJ2-7; D might be TRBD2 (5 bases). The germline gives CDR1 SGDLS, CDR2 YYNGEE. The ends were cut back, 3 bases at V and 1 base at J, with 8 bases in the middle. This CDR3 spans 13 amino acids. The CDR3 sequence: CASSAGMSYEQYF. The CDR3 bases are TGTGCCAGCAGCGCCGGGATGTCCTACGAGCAGTACTTC.